This T cell receptor beta chain was sequenced in a study of blood T cell repertoires in COVID-19. About the study: From T cells, B-cell-depleted T cells, or PBMCs came the material, which was cDNA or gDNA.

Profiling relied on immunoSEQ multiplex PCR, and the TCRdb table lists in-frame clones only, not all of them. The top ten hold 25% to 30% of the sample, which has more than 100,000 clones, about 89% seen once. There are 11 residues in the CDR3. Germline V gene lookup returns CDR1 SQVTM and CDR2 ANQGSEA. V lost 7 bases and J 6 bases, leaving 12 bases between the germline ends. What was sequenced was peripheral blood. The clonotype was recovered from a woman in her seventies with acute or convalescent COVID-19. The chain joins TRBV29-1 to TRBJ1-1; the D gene is possibly TRBD1 (6 bases). This CDR3 is CSAGGGAEAFF. In DNA, the CDR3 is TGCAGCGCTGGGGGGGGCGCTGAAGCTTTCTTT.